A selection of T cell receptor beta chains follows, all from one sample in a study of T cell responses to AZD1222 COVID-19 vaccine. Libraries were prepared by immunoSEQ multiplex PCR; TCRdb keeps only in-frame clonotypes and omits some of them. The table shows about 130,000 clones, with around 93% occurring only once. Sequenced material: peripheral blood, taken 28 days after the second AZD1222 dose. Receptors were obtained from an adult who received the AZD1222 COVID-19 vaccine. CDR3s include the opening cysteine and the closing phenylalanine or tryptophan. D genes are given only for firm matches. A row's size may be missing; if present it is once, few, many or a size class.

TRBJ2-7 | - | - | TRBV30 | TGTGCCTGGAGTGGAACAGGCAAGCAGTACTTC | CAWSGTGKQYF
TRBJ1-1 | - | - | TRBV10-3 | TGTGCCATCAGTGAGTCAATAGGGATGAACACTGAAGCTTTCTTT | CAISESIGMNTEAFF
TRBJ1-5 | - | - | TRBV28 | TGTGCCAGCAGCTTCATCCCCTCAGGGCCGGGCAATCAGCCCCAGCATTTT | CASSFIPSGPGNQPQHF
TRBJ1-1 | - | once | TRBV6-5 | TGTGCCAGCAGCCCCCGGGTTTTTGGTCTAACTGAAGCTTTCTTT | CASSPRVFGLTEAFF
TRBJ2-1 | TRBD2 | - | TRBV27 | TGTGCCAGCAGTCCTCAGACTAGCGGGGGGAGGGATGAGCAGTTCTTC | CASSPQTSGGRDEQFF
TRBJ2-4 | TRBD1 | - | TRBV5-4 | TGTGCCAGCAGCCCTGACAGGGGGCTAGCCAAAAACATTCAGTACTTC | CASSPDRGLAKNIQYF
TRBJ1-4 | - | - | TRBV7-2 | TGTGCCAGCAGCTTAGTCGGGAATGAAAAACTGTTTTTT | CASSLVGNEKLFF
TRBJ2-5 | - | - | TRBV5-1 | TGCGCCAGCAGCTTGTTAGACGTTGGAGAGACCCAGTACTTC | CASSLLDVGETQYF
TRBJ2-7 | - | - | TRBV7-8 | TGTGCCAGCAGCTTTGGTTACAGCTCCTACGAGCAGTACTTC | CASSFGYSSYEQYF
TRBJ2-7 | - | - | TRBV19 | TGTGCCAGTAGTATATCCCTAGGCTCCGAGCAGTACTTC | CASSISLGSEQYF
TRBJ2-1 | - | - | TRBV29-1 | TGCAGCGTTGAAGATAAAGACAATGAGCAGTTCTTC | CSVEDKDNEQFF
TRBJ1-1 | - | - | TRBV30 | TGTGCCTGGGAAATTCACCTCTGGGGACAAAATAACGTCTGGAGCACTGAAGCTTTCTTT | CAWEIHLWGQNNVWSTEAFF
TRBJ1-2 | TRBD1 | - | TRBV7-2 | TGTGCCAGCAGCTTACTATCTGGGACAGAAGACGGCTACACCTTC | CASSLLSGTEDGYTF
TRBJ2-1 | - | - | TRBV3-1/TRBV3-2 | TGTGCCAGCAGCCCCCAGGATAGCTCCTACAATGAGCAGTTCTTC | CASSPQDSSYNEQFF
TRBJ2-1 | - | - | TRBV2 | TGTGCCAGCAGCGGACGGGGATACAATGAGCAGTTCTTC | CASSGRGYNEQFF
TRBJ1-2 | - | - | TRBV10-3 | TGTGCCATCAGTGGCCAGTCACTCTATGGCTACACCTTC | CAISGQSLYGYTF
TRBJ1-2 | - | - | TRBV6-2/TRBV6-3 | TGTGCCAGCAGTTACTCGTGGAACAGCCTCTATGGCTACACCTTC | CASSYSWNSLYGYTF
TRBJ2-7 | - | - | TRBV28 | TGTGCCAGCAGTTTGGGGTACGAGCAGTACTTC | CASSLGYEQYF
TRBJ2-1 | TRBD1 | - | TRBV5-1 | TGCGCCAGCAGCGCCGAAAAACTCTGGGTAGGGGGCGATGAGCAGTTCTTC | CASSAEKLWVGGDEQFF
TRBJ2-2 | - | - | TRBV2 | TGTGCCAGCAGTGAGTGGACCGGGGAGCTGTTTTTT | CASSEWTGELFF
TRBJ1-1 | - | - | TRBV5-1 | TGCGCCAGCAGCTTGGCGGAGTCTATGAACACTGAAGCTTTCTTT | CASSLAESMNTEAFF
TRBJ1-1 | - | once | TRBV12-3/TRBV12-4 | TGTGCCAGCAGTCCACAGTTCCGAGAGGCTTTCTTT | CASSPQFREAFF
TRBJ2-1 | - | - | TRBV5-6 | TGTGCCAGCAGCTTGAAGGTCGGGAGCTCCTACAATGAGCAGTTCTTC | CASSLKVGSSYNEQFF
TRBJ2-5 | TRBD2 | - | TRBV4-3 | TGCGCCAGCAGCCGAGTTAGCGGGGGACAAGAGACCCAGTACTTC | CASSRVSGGQETQYF
TRBJ2-3 | - | - | TRBV25-1 | TGTGCCAGCAGTGAATGGAAGGGGCCGGTCACAGATACGCAGTATTTT | CASSEWKGPVTDTQYF
TRBJ2-5 | - | - | TRBV7-8 | TGTGCCAGCAGCTTAGTCCTTGTCGGGGGAACAGAGACCCAGTACTTC | CASSLVLVGGTETQYF
TRBJ1-2 | - | once | TRBV28 | TGTGCCAGCAGTGGTATGGAAGTCTATGGCTACACCTTC | CASSGMEVYGYTF
TRBJ2-7 | TRBD1 | - | TRBV5-1 | TGCGCCAGCAGGGTTGGGACAGACTACGAGCAGTACTTC | CASRVGTDYEQYF
TRBJ1-6 | - | - | TRBV25-1 | TGTGCCAGCAGTGAAGGGACCCTTAATAATTCACCCCTCCACTTT | CASSEGTLNNSPLHF
TRBJ1-1 | TRBD1 | - | TRBV19 | TGTGCCAGTAGGATATCGACAGGGGAGTACACTGAAGCTTTCTTT | CASRISTGEYTEAFF
TRBJ1-6 | - | - | TRBV27 | TGTGCCAGCAGTTTATTGGCCGTTGGCTATTCACCCCTCCACTTT | CASSLLAVGYSPLHF